Below, 24 T cell receptor beta chains from the same sample are listed, as sequenced in a study of control samples from healthy donors and cancer patients. Profiled with immunoSEQ multiplex PCR; TCRdb holds only in-frame clones, not every one. The table has fewer than 95,000 clones, more than 85% seen once. Material for sequencing was blood. The receptors derive from a woman in her forties or fifties in good health.

A note on this clone: A junction end diverges from the germline sequence, so it may reflect a read error. This chain links TRBV6-1 with TRBJ1-4, with a possible D match to TRBD1 (6 bases). The CDR3 totals 13 residues. Germline CDR1 reads MNHNS; CDR2 reads SASEGT. The CDR3 spells CASSEKAGGPGGF. The CDR3 nucleotides are TGTGCCAGCAGTGAGAAGGCCGGGGGGCCGGGGGGTTTT.

The gene calls are TRBV4-3 and TRBJ2-3, with D perhaps being TRBD1 or TRBD2 (5 bases each). V was trimmed by 4 bases and J by 2 bases, leaving 16 bases between them. This CDR3 has 16 residues. CDR1 LGHNA and CDR2 YSLEER come from the germline V gene. The DNA for the CDR3 is TGCGCCAGCAGCCCCGGTCGGGACGGATTCACAGATACGCAGTATTTT. Its translation is CASSPGRDGFTDTQYF.

The chain recombines TRBV9 with TRBJ1-1, with a weak D call TRBD1 (6 bases). The CDR3 runs to 14 residues. CDR1 SGDLS and CDR2 YYNGEE come from the germline V gene. Trimming left V 0 bases short and J 4 bases short, with 10 bases between. CDR3 loop: CASSVEQGGTEAFF. The CDR3 DNA reads TGTGCCAGCAGCGTAGAACAGGGTGGCACTGAAGCTTTCTTT.

This clone was seen only a few times. The V gene is TRBV19, the J gene TRBJ1-1, with 10 bases matching TRBD1. Germline lookup yields CDR1 LNHDA and CDR2 SQIVND (reference sequence). The junction had 8 bases not matched to a gene; V was cut back by 10 bases and J by 3 bases. The CDR3 is 14 residues long. The CDR3, as DNA: TGTGCCACTAACGGGGACAGGGGATACACTGAAGCTTTCTTT. Residues: CATNGDRGYTEAFF.

The gene calls are TRBV5-5 and TRBJ2-7; D call uncertain. The CDR3 loop spans 14 amino acids. Germline V gives CDR1 SGHKS, CDR2 YYEKEE (reference sequence). The V and J ends lost 7 bases and 0 bases respectively, with 14 bases between them. The CDR3 reads CASQPGPGSYEQYF. CDR3 bases: TGTGCCAGCCAACCCGGACCGGGCTCCTACGAGCAGTACTTC.

The table lists this clone with a count of one. The same CDR3 can be traced to other DNA sequences in this sample. The chain recombines TRBV24-1 with TRBJ2-7, with D possibly matching TRBD1 (5 bases). This CDR3 has 13 amino acids. The germline V gene encodes CDR1 KGHDR and CDR2 SFDVKD. The V end lost 8 bases, the J end lost 2 bases, and 12 bases lay between the germline ends. The CDR3 DNA follows: TGTGCCACCACCCCAGGGATTACCTACGAGCAGTACTTC. Translated, it gives CATTPGITYEQYF.

This chain joins TRBV4-1 and TRBJ1-1, with TRBD1 matching over 8 bases. CDR3 length: 15 amino acids. The germline V gene has CDR1 MGHRA and CDR2 YSYEKL. V shed 4 bases, J shed 1 base, and the junction held 5 bases outside the gene matches. In nucleotides, the CDR3 is TGCGCCAGCAGCCGATCGGGACAGGAGAACACTGAAGCTTTCTTT. Translating gives CASSRSGQENTEAFF.

This clone appeared a few times. This chain connects TRBV4-3 to TRBJ2-2; 7 bases are a match to TRBD1. Germline lookup yields CDR1 LGHNA and CDR2 YSLEER. The CDR3 consists of 16 residues. Trimming took 3 bases from V and 5 from J; bases not matched to a gene: 9. CDR3 nucleotide sequence: TGCGCCAGCAGCCATATTTTGACAGGGCTGACCGGGGAGCTGTTTTTT. Amino acids: CASSHILTGLTGELFF.

This clone was picked up a small number of times. The CDR3 DNA follows: TGTGCCAGTAGAGGTCCAGCGAGACCTTCGAACACTGAAGCTTTCTTT. This gives the protein CASRGPARPSNTEAFF. The chain uses TRBV19 and TRBJ1-1; D remains ambiguous. Trimming removed 6 bases from V and 1 base from J, with 18 bases in between. Germline CDR1 LNHDA, CDR2 SQIVND (reference sequence). CDR3 length equals 16 residues.

The table lists this clone with a few counts. This chain connects TRBV28 to TRBJ2-7, with 9 bases identical to TRBD1. This CDR3 contains 15 residues. V shed 6 bases, J shed 4 bases, and the junction held 10 bases outside the gene matches. Germline CDR1 is MDHEN and CDR2 is SYDVKM. CDR3 bases: TGTGCCAGCAGACCACGACAGGGGGATGGATACGAGCAGTACTTC. Translated: CASRPRQGDGYEQYF.

The gene calls are TRBV7-9 and TRBJ2-1, with 8 bases that match TRBD2. The CDR3 consists of 12 residues. Germline V CDR1 and CDR2: SEHNR, FQNEAQ (reference sequence). The CDR3 bases are TGTGCTAGCGGGACTATGTACAATGAGCAGTTCTTC. Amino acid sequence: CASGTMYNEQFF.

The chain couples TRBV11-3 to TRBJ2-1; D remains unclear. This CDR3 is built from 13 residues. V gave up 1 base and J gave up 8 bases, with 9 bases separating them. Germline lookup yields CDR1 SGHNT and CDR2 YENEEA. CDR3 DNA: TGTGCCAGCAGCTTAGGGGTGGGCGATGAGCAGTTCTTC. It encodes CASSLGVGDEQFF. Full variable domain (rest looked up from reference TRBV11-3 and TRBJ2-1): EAGVVQSPRYKIIEKKQPVAFWCNPISGHNTLYWYLQNLGQGPELLIRYENEEAVDDSQLPKDRFSAERLKGVDSTLKIQPAELGDSAVYLCASSLGVGDEQFFGPGTRLTVL.

V and J are TRBV7-6 and TRBJ1-5, with D perhaps TRBD1 (5 bases). V was cut by 2 bases and J by 0 bases, with 8 bases left in between. The CDR3 contains 15 residues. Germline V gives CDR1 SGHVS, CDR2 FNYEAQ. The CDR3 is CASSLRGDSNQPQHF. The CDR3 bases are TGTGCCAGCAGCTTACGAGGGGATAGCAATCAGCCCCAGCATTTT. Full variable domain (remainder filled in from reference TRBV7-6 and TRBJ1-5): GAGVSQSPRYKVTKRGQDVALRCDPISGHVSLYWYRQALGQGPEFLTYFNYEAQQDKSGLPNDRFSAERPEGSISTLTIQRTEQRDSAMYRCASSLRGDSNQPQHFGDGTRLSIL.

This chain links TRBV2 with TRBJ2-7; TRBD1 or TRBD2 may be the D gene (5 bases each). Trimming cost V 6 bases and J 2 bases, with 8 bases left between them. The CDR3 extends over 12 amino acids. CDR1 is SNHLY, CDR2 FYNNEI, per germline. The CDR3 protein is CASRADTYEQYF. CDR3 DNA: TGTGCCAGCAGAGCGGACACCTACGAGCAGTACTTC.

The chain couples TRBV7-2 to TRBJ2-1; 11 nucleotides match TRBD2. V dropped 2 bases and J dropped 6; count of bases not matched to a gene: 9. CDR1 SGHTA and CDR2 FQGNSA come from the germline V gene. The CDR3 is 17 residues long. The CDR3 DNA sequence: TGTGCCAGCAGCTTATATACTAGCGGGAGTCCAGTCAATGAGCAGTTCTTC. This codes for CASSLYTSGSPVNEQFF.

J is TRBJ2-7 and V is TRBV28; 7 bases are shared with TRBD2. The trim removed 1 base at V and 2 bases at J, leaving 8 bases unmatched. This CDR3 comprises 16 residues. Germline V gene lookup returns CDR1 MDHEN and CDR2 SYDVKM. The CDR3 DNA sequence: TGTGCCAGCAGTTTATTGATCGCGGGAGCCCCCTACGAGCAGTACTTC. Translation: CASSLLIAGAPYEQYF. Combining the CDR3 with reference TRBV28 and TRBJ2-7 gives the whole variable domain DVKVTQSSRYLVKRTGEKVFLECVQDMDHENMFWYRQDPGLGLRLIYFSYDVKMKEKGDIPEGYSVSREKKERFSLILESASTNQTSMYLCASSLLIAGAPYEQYFGPGTRLTVT.

This chain uses TRBV2 with TRBJ1-4; unclear D gene. CDR1 is SNHLY and CDR2 is FYNNEI in the germline V gene. The CDR3 runs 14 residues. The ends were cut back, 6 bases at V and 1 base at J, with 9 bases in the middle. Written as DNA, the CDR3 is TGTGCCAGCAGGGCGACGGAAACTAATGAAAAACTGTTTTTT. It is translated as CASRATETNEKLFF.

The CDR3 loop reads CASSSGTSGTGEQFF. Written as DNA, the CDR3 is TGCGCCAGCAGCTCCGGGACTAGCGGGACAGGTGAGCAGTTCTTC. This rearrangement joins TRBV5-1 to TRBJ2-1, with 13 bases lining up with TRBD2. V lost 3 bases to trimming and J lost 9 bases; unmatched junction nucleotides: 6. Germline-derived CDR1 and CDR2 are SGHRS and YFSETQ. This CDR3 comprises 15 residues.

The V call is TRBV7-2, the J call TRBJ2-3; 8 bases are shared with TRBD2. The CDR3 runs to 18 residues. The germline V gene has CDR1 SGHTA and CDR2 FQGNSA. With V trimmed by 1 base and J by 0 bases, 9 bases remained unmatched. The CDR3 loop is CASSLEKAGDYSTDTQYF. The CDR3 coding sequence is TGTGCCAGCAGCTTAGAAAAAGCGGGAGATTATAGCACAGATACGCAGTATTTT.

The chain joins TRBV12-3 or TRBV12-4 to TRBJ2-1; D may be TRBD1 (6 bases). The CDR3 loop spans 12 amino acids. V was cut by 5 bases and J by 6 bases, with 8 bases left in between. CDR3 in DNA: TGTGCCAGCAGTCCACAGGGCAATGAGCAGTTCTTC. Encoded protein: CASSPQGNEQFF.

This sequence joins TRBV7-8 and TRBJ2-7; 11 bases match TRBD2. CDR1 and CDR2 from the germline V gene are SGHVS and FQNEAQ. V lost 5 bases, J lost 2 bases, and 5 bases stayed unmatched. The length of the CDR3 is 15 residues. The CDR3 nucleotides read TGTGCCAGCAGCCGGGGGACTAGCGGCGCCTACGAGCAGTACTTC. This codes for CASSRGTSGAYEQYF.

This sequence joins TRBV27 and TRBJ1-2, with 11 positions matching TRBD1. CDR3 length equals 17 residues. The V gene end was trimmed by 2 bases and the J gene end by 2 bases; junction bases not matched to a gene: 7. Germline CDR1 is MNHEY and CDR2 is SMNVEV (reference sequence). The CDR3 sequence is CASSLGRDRGANYGYTF. CDR3 nucleotide sequence: TGTGCCAGCAGTTTAGGTCGGGACAGGGGGGCAAACTATGGCTACACCTTC.

The chain employs TRBV4-1 and TRBJ2-3, with D unclear. V dropped 1 base and J dropped 6 bases, with 20 bases sitting between them. CDR3 length: 17 amino acids. Germline values: CDR1 MGHRA, CDR2 YSYEKL. The CDR3 is CASSQVDLGFPRDTQYF. In DNA form, the CDR3 reads TGCGCCAGCAGCCAAGTTGATTTAGGATTCCCTAGGGATACGCAGTATTTT.

The chain joins TRBV7-9 to TRBJ1-2; the D gene is possibly TRBD1 (5 bases). The CDR3 spans 15 residues. CDR1 is SEHNR and CDR2 is FQNEAQ in the germline V gene (reference sequence). V was cut by 1 base and J by 3 bases, with 12 bases left in between. In DNA, the CDR3 is TGTGCCAGCAGCTTAGGAGGAGGGGTGGACTATGGCTACACCTTC. Translation gives CASSLGGGVDYGYTF.